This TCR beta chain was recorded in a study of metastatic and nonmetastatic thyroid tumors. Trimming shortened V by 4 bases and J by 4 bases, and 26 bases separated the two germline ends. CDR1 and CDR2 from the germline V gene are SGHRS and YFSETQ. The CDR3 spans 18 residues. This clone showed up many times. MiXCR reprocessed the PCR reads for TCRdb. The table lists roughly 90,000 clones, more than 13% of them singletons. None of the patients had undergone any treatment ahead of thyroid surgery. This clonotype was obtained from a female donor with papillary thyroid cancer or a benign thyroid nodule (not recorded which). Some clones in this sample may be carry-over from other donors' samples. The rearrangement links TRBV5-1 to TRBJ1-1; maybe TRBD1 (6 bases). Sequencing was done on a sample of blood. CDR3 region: CASSPSGRSLGGSTEAFF. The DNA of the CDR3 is TGCGCCAGCAGCCCTTCGGGTAGGAGCCTTGGGGGCAGCACTGAAGCTTTCTTT.